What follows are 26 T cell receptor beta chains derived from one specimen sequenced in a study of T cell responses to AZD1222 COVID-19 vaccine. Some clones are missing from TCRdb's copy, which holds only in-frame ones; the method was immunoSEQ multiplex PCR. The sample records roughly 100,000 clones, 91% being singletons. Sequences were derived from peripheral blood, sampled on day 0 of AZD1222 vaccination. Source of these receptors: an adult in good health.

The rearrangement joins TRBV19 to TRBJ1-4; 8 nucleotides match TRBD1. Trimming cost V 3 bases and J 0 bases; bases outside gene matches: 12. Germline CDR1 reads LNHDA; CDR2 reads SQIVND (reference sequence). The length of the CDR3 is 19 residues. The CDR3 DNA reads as TGTGCCAGTAGTATCGGCAGGGGGCGGATCAGTGCAACTAATGAAAAACTGTTTTTT. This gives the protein CASSIGRGRISATNEKLFF.

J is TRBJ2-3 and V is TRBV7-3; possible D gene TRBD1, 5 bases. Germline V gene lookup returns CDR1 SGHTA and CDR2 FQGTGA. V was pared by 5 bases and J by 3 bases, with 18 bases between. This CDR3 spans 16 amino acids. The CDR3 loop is CASSPQGALRTDTQYF. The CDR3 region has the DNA TGTGCCAGCAGCCCACAAGGGGCCCTAAGGACAGATACGCAGTATTTT. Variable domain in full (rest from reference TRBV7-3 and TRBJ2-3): GAGVSQTPSNKVTEKGKYVELRCDPISGHTALYWYRQSLGQGPEFLIYFQGTGAADDSGLPNDRFFAVRPEGSVSTLKIQRTERGDSAVYLCASSPQGALRTDTQYFGPGTRLTVL.

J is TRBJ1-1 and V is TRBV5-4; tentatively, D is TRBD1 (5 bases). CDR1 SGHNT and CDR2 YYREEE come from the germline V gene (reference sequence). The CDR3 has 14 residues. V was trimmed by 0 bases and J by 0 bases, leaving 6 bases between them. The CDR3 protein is CASSLGQMNTEAFF. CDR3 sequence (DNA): TGTGCCAGCAGCTTGGGACAGATGAACACTGAAGCTTTCTTT.

CDR3 protein: CASSLGYGPDSEQYF. The CDR3 region has the DNA TGTGCCAGCAGTTTGGGTTACGGACCCGATAGCGAGCAGTACTTC. The J gene is TRBJ2-7, the V gene TRBV28; D gene unclear. The CDR3 extends over 15 amino acids. The germline V gene has CDR1 MDHEN and CDR2 SYDVKM. V was shortened by 3 bases and J by 6 bases, with 18 bases between the two germline ends.

The DNA of the CDR3 is TGTGCCTGGAGAGCGGGAGGGCTCTACACAGATACGCAGTATTTT. Residues: CAWRAGGLYTDTQYF. J is TRBJ2-3 and V is TRBV30; 10 bases are a match to TRBD2. V was clipped by 3 bases and J by 2 bases; unmatched bases: 5. The CDR3 spans 15 residues. Germline V gene lookup returns CDR1 GTSNPN and CDR2 SVGIG (reference sequence).

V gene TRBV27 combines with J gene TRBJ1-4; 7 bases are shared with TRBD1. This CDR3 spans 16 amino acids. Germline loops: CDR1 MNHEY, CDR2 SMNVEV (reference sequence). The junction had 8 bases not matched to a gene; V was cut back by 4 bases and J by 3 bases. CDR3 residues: CASSSTSGTANEKLFF. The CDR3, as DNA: TGTGCCAGCAGTTCAACCTCCGGGACAGCTAATGAAAAACTGTTTTTT. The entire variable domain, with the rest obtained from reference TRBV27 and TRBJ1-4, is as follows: EAQVTQNPRYLITVTGKKLTVTCSQNMNHEYMSWYRQDPGLGLRQIYYSMNVEVTDKGDVPEGYKVSRKEKRNFPLILESPSPNQTSLYFCASSSTSGTANEKLFFGSGTQLSVL.

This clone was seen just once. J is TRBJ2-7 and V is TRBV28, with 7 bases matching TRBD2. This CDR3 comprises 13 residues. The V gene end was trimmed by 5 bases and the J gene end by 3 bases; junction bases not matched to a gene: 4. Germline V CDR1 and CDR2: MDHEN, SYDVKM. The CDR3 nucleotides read TGTGCCAGCAGTGATGGGGGGGGCTACGAGCAGTACTTC. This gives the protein CASSDGGGYEQYF. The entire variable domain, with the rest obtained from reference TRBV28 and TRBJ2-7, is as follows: DVKVTQSSRYLVKRTGEKVFLECVQDMDHENMFWYRQDPGLGLRLIYFSYDVKMKEKGDIPEGYSVSREKKERFSLILESASTNQTSMYLCASSDGGGYEQYFGPGTRLTVT.

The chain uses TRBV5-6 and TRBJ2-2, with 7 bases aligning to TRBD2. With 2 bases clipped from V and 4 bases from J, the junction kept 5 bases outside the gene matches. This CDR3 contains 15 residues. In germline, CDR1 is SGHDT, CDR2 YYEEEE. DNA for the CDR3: TGTGCCAGCAGCTTCTCGGGGGGTGGCACCGGGGAGCTGTTTTTT. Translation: CASSFSGGGTGELFF.

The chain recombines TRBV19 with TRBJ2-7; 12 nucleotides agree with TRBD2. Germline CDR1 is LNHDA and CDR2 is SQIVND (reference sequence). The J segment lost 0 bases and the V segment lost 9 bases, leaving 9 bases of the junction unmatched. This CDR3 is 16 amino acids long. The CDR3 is CASKLAGGFSSYEQYF. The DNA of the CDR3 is TGTGCCAGCAAACTAGCGGGAGGCTTTAGCTCCTACGAGCAGTACTTC.

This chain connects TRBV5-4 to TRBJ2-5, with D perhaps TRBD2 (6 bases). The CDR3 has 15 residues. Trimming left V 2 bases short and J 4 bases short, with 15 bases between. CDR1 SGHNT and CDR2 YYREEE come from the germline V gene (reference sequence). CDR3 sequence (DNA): TGTGCCAGCAGCTTTTCAGTCGGGAGCGGAGAGACCCAGTACTTC. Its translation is CASSFSVGSGETQYF.

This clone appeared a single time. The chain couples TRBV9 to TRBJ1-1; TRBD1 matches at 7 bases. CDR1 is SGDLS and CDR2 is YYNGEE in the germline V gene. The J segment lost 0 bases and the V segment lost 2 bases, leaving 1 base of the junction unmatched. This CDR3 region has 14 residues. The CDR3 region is CASSVGTVNTEAFF. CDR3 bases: TGTGCCAGCAGCGTGGGGACAGTGAACACTGAAGCTTTCTTT.

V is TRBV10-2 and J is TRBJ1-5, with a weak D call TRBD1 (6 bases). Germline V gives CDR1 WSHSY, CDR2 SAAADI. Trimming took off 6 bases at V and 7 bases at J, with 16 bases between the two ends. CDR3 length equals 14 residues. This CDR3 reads CASSEQGDGQPQHF. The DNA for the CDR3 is TGCGCCAGCAGCGAACAGGGAGACGGGCAGCCCCAGCATTTT.

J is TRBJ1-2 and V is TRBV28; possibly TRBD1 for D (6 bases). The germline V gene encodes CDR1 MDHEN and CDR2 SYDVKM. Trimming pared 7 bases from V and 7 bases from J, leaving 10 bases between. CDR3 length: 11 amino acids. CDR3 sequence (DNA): TGTGCCAGCAAGGGGGGCCCTGGCTACACCTTC. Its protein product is CASKGGPGYTF.

CDR3 in amino acids: CASRAGLAAYNEQFF. Written as DNA, the CDR3 is TGTGCCAGCAGAGCGGGACTAGCGGCCTACAATGAGCAGTTCTTC. V usage is TRBV28 and J usage is TRBJ2-1; 11 nucleotides align to TRBD2. Germline lookup yields CDR1 MDHEN and CDR2 SYDVKM. The CDR3 length is 15 residues. V lost 6 bases, J lost 2 bases, and 3 bases stayed unmatched.

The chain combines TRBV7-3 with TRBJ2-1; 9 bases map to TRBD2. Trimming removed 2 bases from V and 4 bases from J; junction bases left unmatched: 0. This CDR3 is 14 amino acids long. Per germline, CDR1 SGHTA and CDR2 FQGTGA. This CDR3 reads CASSLAGGYNEQFF. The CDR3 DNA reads TGTGCCAGCAGCTTAGCGGGAGGGTACAATGAGCAGTTCTTC.

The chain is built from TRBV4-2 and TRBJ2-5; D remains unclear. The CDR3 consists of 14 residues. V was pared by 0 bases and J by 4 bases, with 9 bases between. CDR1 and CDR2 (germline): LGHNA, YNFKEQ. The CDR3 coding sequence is TGTGCCAGCAGCCAAGATCTTGGGCGAGAGACCCAGTACTTC. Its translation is CASSQDLGRETQYF.

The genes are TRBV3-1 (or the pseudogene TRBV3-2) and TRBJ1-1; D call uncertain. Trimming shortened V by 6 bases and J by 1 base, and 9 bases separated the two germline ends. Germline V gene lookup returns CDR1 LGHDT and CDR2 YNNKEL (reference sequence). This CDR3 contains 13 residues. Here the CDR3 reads CASSLSGNTEAFF. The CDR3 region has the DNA TGTGCCAGCAGTCTTTCAGGGAACACTGAAGCTTTCTTT.

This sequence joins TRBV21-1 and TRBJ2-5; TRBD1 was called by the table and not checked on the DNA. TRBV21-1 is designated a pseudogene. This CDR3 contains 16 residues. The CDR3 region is CASSTLTSRDQETQYF. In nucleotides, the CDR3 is TGTGCCAGCAGCACCTTAACCTCCAGGGACCAAGAGACCCAGTACTTC.

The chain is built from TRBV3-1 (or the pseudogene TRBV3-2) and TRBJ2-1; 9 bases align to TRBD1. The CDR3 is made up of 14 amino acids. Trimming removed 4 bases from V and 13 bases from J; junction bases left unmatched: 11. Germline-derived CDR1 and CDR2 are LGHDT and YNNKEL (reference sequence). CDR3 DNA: TGTGCCAGCAGCCCACCAGCTACAGGGGGCGTTCAGTTCTTC. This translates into CASSPPATGGVQFF.

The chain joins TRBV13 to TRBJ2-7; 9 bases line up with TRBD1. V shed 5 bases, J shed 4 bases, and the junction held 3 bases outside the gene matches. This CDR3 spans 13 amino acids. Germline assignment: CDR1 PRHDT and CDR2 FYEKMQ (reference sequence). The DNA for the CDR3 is TGTGCCAGCAGCCCCGGGACAGGGTACGAGCAGTACTTC. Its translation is CASSPGTGYEQYF. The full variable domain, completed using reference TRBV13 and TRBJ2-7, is AAGVIQSPRHLIKEKRETATLKCYPIPRHDTVYWYQQGPGQDPQFLISFYEKMQSDKGSIPDRFSAQQFSDYHSELNMSSLELGDSALYFCASSPGTGYEQYFGPGTRLTVT.

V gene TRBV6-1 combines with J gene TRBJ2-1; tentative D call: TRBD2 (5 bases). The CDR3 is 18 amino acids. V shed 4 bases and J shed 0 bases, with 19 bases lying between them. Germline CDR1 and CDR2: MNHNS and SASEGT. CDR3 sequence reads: CASSVYSMERSSYNEQFF. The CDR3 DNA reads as TGTGCCAGCAGTGTTTATTCAATGGAGCGGAGCTCCTACAATGAGCAGTTCTTC.

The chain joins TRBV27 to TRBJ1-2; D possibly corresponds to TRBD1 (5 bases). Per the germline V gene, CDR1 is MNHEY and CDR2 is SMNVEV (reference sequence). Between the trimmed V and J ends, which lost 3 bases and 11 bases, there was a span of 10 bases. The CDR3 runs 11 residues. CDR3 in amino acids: CASSFAGTYTF. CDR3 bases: TGTGCCAGCAGTTTCGCCGGGACTTACACCTTC.

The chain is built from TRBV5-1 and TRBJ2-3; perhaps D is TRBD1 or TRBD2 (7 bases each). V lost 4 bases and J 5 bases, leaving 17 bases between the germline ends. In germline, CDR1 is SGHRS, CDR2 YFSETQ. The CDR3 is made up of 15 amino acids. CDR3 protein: CASSGRGLVQDTQYF. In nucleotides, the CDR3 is TGCGCCAGCAGCGGGAGGGGGCTAGTTCAAGATACGCAGTATTTT.

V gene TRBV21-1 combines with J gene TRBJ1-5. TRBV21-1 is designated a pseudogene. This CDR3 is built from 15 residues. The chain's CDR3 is CASSNSGNSNQPQHF. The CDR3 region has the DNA TGTGCCAGCAGCAATTCTGGGAATAGCAATCAGCCCCAGCATTTT.

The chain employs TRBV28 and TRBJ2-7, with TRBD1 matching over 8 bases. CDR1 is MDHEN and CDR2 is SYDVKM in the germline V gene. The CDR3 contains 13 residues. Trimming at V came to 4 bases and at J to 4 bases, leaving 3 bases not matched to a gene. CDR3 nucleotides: TGTGCCAGCAGTTCCAGGGGGCTATACGAGCAGTACTTC. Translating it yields CASSSRGLYEQYF.

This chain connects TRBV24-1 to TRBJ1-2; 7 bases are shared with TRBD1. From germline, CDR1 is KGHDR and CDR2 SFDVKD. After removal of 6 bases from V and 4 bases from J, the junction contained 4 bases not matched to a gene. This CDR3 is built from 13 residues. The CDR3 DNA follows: TGTGCCACCAGTTCACGGGACAGCTATGGCTACACCTTC. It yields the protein CATSSRDSYGYTF.